This T cell receptor beta chain was identified in a study of blood T cell repertoires in COVID-19. In the study overall: From T cells, B-cell-depleted T cells, or PBMCs came the material, which was cDNA or gDNA.

CDR1 is SQVTM, CDR2 ANQGSEA, per germline. V lost 5 bases and J lost 2, with 10 bases in between. This CDR3 spans 13 amino acids. Sequenced by immunoSEQ multiplex PCR; TCRdb stores in-frame clones only, minus some. Among about 220,000 clones listed, almost 90% were seen once. Those enrolled, adults aged roughly 18 to 89 years, came from fewer than 25 US areas. The chain uses TRBV29-1 and TRBJ1-3; tentative D call: TRBD1 (6 bases). This TCR came from a woman aged 45-65 years with acute COVID-19. Sequenced material: PBMCs or T cells enriched from blood (not recorded which). The CDR3 reads CSVKPGAGNTIYF. In DNA form, the CDR3 reads TGCAGCGTTAAACCAGGGGCTGGAAACACCATATATTTT.